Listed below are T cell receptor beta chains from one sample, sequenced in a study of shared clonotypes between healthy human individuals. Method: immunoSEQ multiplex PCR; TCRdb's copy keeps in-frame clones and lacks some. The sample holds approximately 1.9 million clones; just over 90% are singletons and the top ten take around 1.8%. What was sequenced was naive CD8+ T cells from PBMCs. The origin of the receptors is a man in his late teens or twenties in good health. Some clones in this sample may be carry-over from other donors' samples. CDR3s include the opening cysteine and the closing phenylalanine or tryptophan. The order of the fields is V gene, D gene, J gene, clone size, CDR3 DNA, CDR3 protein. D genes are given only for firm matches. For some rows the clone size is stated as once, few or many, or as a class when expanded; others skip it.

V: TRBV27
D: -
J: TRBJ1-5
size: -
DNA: TGTGCCAGCAGTTTAGGCAGGGGTCAGCCCCAGCATTTT
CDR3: CASSLGRGQPQHF

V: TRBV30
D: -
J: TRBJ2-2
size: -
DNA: TGTGCCCACACACTCACCGGGGAGCTGTTTTTT
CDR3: CAHTLTGELFF

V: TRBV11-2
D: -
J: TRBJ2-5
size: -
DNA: TGTGCCAGCAGCCCACTCCTTGGGGGACTAGAGACCCAGTACTTC
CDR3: CASSPLLGGLETQYF

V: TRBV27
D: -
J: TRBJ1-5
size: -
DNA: TGTGCCAGCAGTTTAGGGCAGGATATCGGACCCCAGCATTTT
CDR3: CASSLGQDIGPQHF

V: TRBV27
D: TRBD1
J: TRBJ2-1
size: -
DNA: TGTGCCAGCAGTTTCACAGGGGGCCGGAGTGAGCAGTTCTTC
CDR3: CASSFTGGRSEQFF

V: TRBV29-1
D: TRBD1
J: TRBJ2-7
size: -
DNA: TGCAGCGTTCCGGGACAGGGGGTCTCCTACGAGCAGTACTTC
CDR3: CSVPGQGVSYEQYF

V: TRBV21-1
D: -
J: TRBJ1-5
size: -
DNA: TGTGCCAGACGTCGTGACGGGACGGACAATCAGCCCCAGCATTTT
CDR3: CARRRDGTDNQPQHF

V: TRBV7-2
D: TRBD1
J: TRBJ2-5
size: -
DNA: TGTGCCAGCAGCTTAGGGGACAGGGCCCAAGAGACCCAGTACTTC
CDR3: CASSLGDRAQETQYF

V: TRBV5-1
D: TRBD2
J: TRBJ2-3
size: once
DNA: TGCGCCAGCAGCAGTAATAGCGGGAGGGCGTTTGGGGATACGCAGTATTTT
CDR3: CASSSNSGRAFGDTQYF

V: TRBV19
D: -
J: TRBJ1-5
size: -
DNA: TGTGCCAGTAGTATGGCCCGGACAGTCACTCAGCCCCAGCATTTT
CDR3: CASSMARTVTQPQHF

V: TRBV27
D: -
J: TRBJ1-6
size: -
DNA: TGTGCCAGCAGTTTAGGGGGTTGGAATTCACCCCTCCACTTT
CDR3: CASSLGGWNSPLHF

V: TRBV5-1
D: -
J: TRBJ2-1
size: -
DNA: TGCGCCAGCAGCTTGGGGGTTACCTTGGCTGCGTCCTACAATGAGCAGTTCTTC
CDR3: CASSLGVTLAASYNEQFF

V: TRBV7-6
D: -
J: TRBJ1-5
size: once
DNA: TGTGCCAGCAGCGGAATCCTCGGGGGCAAGCCCCAGCATTTT
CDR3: CASSGILGGKPQHF

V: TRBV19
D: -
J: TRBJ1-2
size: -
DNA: TGTGCCAGTACGGGATTCTATGGCTACACCTTC
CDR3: CASTGFYGYTF

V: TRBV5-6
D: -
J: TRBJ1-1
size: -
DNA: TGTGCCAGCAGCTTGGGGGGGAAGCACACTGAAGCTTTCTTT
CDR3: CASSLGGKHTEAFF

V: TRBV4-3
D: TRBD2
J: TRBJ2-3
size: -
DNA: TGCGCCAGCAGCCCGCTAGCGGGAGGAACCACAGATACGCAGTATTTT
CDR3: CASSPLAGGTTDTQYF

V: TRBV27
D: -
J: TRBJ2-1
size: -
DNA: TGTGCCAGCAGTTTAACCGGGAATGAGCAGTTCTTC
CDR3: CASSLTGNEQFF

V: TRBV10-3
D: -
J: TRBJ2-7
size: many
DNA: TGTGCCATCAGTTGGACGGGTGAGCACGAGCAGTACTTC
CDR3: CAISWTGEHEQYF

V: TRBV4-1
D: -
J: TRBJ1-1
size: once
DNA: TGCGCCAGCAGCCAAGATCGGGGGTTGAACACTGAAGCTTTCTTT
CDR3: CASSQDRGLNTEAFF